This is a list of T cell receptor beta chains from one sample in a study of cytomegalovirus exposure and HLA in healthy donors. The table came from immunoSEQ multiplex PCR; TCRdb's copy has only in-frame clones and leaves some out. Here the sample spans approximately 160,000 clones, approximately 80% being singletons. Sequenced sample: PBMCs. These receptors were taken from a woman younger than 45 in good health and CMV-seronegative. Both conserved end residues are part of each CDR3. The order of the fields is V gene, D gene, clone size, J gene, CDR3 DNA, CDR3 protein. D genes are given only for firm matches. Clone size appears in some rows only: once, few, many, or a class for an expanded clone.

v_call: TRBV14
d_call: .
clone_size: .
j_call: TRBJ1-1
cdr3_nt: TGTGCCAGCAGCCAAAACATGAAAACTGAAGCTTTCTTT
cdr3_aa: CASSQNMKTEAFF

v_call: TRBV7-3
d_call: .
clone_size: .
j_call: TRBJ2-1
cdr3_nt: TGTGCCAGCAGCAATGTGGGGGCCTCCTACAATGAGCAGTTCTTC
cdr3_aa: CASSNVGASYNEQFF

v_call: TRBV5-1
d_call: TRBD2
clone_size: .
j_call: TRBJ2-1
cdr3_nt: TGCGCCAGCAGCTTGTTTCTGCGGGAGGCGTACAATGAGCAGTTCTTC
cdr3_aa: CASSLFLREAYNEQFF

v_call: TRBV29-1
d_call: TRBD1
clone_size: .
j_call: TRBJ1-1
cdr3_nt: TGCAGCGTTTCAGACAGGGTCACTGAAGCTTTCTTT
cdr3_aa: CSVSDRVTEAFF

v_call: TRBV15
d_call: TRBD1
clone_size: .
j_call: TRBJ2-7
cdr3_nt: TGTGCCACCAGTGGGACAGACCTATACGAGCAGTACTTC
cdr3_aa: CATSGTDLYEQYF

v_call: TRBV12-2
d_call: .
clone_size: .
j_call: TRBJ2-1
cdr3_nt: TGTGCAAGTCGCTTAGCTCAACACCGGACTAGCGGGGGGCGGCCCTACAATGAGCAGTTCTTC
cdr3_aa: CASRLAQHRTSGGRPYNEQFF

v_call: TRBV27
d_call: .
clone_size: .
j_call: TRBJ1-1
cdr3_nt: TGTGCCAGCAGTTTATCAGGGGGACAAAGAACTGAAGCTTTCTTT
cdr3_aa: CASSLSGGQRTEAFF

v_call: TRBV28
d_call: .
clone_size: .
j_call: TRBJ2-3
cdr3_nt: TGTGCCAGCAGCTTAGGCGGGACAGTTCCCACAGATACGCAGTATTTT
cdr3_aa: CASSLGGTVPTDTQYF

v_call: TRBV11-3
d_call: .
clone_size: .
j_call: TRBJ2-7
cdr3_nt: TGTGCCAGCAGTTACTTTGGTGCCTACGAGCAGTACTTC
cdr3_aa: CASSYFGAYEQYF

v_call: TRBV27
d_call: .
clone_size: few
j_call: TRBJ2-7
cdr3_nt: TGTGCCAGCAGTCCGATCGACAGCTCCTACGAGCAGTACTTC
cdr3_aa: CASSPIDSSYEQYF

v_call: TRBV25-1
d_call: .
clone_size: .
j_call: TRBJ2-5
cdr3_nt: TGTGCCAGCAGTGACCAACGGTGGGAGACCCAGTACTTC
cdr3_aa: CASSDQRWETQYF

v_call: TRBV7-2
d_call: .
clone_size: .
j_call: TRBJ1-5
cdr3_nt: TGTGCCAGCACCTTGGCGGGGGTAGAACAGCCCCAGCATTTT
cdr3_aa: CASTLAGVEQPQHF

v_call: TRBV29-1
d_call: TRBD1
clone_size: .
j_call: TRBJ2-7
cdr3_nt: TGCAGCGTTGTCGGACAGGGTAATAATAACGAGCAGTACTTC
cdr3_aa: CSVVGQGNNNEQYF

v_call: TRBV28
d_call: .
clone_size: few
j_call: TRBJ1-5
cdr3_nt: TGTGCCAGCAGTTTAGGCGGCAATCACCCCCAGCATTTT
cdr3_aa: CASSLGGNHPQHF

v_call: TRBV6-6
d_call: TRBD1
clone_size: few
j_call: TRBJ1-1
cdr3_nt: TGTGCCAGCAGTTATACAGGGGTTTCCACTGAAGCTTTCTTT
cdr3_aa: CASSYTGVSTEAFF

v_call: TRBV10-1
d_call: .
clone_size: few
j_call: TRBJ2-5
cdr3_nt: TGCGCCAGCAGTGAGTCTCGGGAAGAGACCCAGTACTTC
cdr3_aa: CASSESREETQYF

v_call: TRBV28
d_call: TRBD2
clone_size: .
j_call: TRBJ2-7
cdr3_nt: TGTGCCAGCAGCAATAGCGGGACCTACGAGCAGTACTTC
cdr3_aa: CASSNSGTYEQYF

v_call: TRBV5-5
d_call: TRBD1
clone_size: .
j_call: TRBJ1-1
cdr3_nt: TGTGCCAGCAGCTTCGGGACAGGGGGCGAGACTGAAGCTTTCTTT
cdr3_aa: CASSFGTGGETEAFF

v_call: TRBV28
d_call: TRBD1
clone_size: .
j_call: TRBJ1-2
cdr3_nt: TGTGCCAGCAGTTCCGGACAGGAAACTGGAGGCTACACCTTC
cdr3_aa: CASSSGQETGGYTF

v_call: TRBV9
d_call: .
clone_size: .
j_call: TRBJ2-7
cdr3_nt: TGTGCCAGCAGCTCTCGACTTTCCGATACCTCCTACGAGCAGTACTTC
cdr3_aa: CASSSRLSDTSYEQYF

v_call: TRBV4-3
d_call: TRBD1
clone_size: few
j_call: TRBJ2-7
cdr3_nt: TGCGCCAGCAGCCCCGCCGGGACAGGGGGATACGAGCAGTACTTC
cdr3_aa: CASSPAGTGGYEQYF

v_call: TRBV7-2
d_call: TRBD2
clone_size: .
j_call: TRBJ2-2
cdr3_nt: TGTGCCAGCAGCTTAGCTCTAGCGGACACCGGGGAGCTGTTTTTT
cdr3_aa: CASSLALADTGELFF

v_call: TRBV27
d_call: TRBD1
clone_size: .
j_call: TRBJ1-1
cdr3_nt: TGTGCCAGCAGTGGAAACAGGGGCCCGAACATGAACACTGAAGCTTTCTTT
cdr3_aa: CASSGNRGPNMNTEAFF

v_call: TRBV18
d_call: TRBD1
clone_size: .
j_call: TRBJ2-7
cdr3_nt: TGTGCCAGCTCAACAACCGGGACAGGGGCCTACGAGCAGTACTTC
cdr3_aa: CASSTTGTGAYEQYF

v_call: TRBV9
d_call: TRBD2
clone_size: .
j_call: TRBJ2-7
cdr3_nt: TGTGCCAGCAGCGTTTCGGGAGGCGAGCAGTACTTC
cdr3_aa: CASSVSGGEQYF

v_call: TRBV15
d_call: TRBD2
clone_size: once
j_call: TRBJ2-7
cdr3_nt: TGTGCCACTTCAAGCGGGGCGAATTACGAGCAGTACTTC
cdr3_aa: CATSSGANYEQYF

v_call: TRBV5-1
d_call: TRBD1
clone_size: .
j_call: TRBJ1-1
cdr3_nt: TGCGCCAGCAGCGATACAGGGGGCACAGAAGCTTTCTTT
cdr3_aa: CASSDTGGTEAFF

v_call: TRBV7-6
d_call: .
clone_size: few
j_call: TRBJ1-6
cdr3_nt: TGTGCCAGCACAGAGACAGAAGGTTCGCCCCTCCACTTT
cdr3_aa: CASTETEGSPLHF

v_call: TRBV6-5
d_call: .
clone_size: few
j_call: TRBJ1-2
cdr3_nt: TGTGCCAGCAGTTACCGTCAGGGCTATGGCTACACCTTC
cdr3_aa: CASSYRQGYGYTF

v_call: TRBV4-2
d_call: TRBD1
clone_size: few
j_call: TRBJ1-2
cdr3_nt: TGTGCCAGCAGCCAAGGTAGAACAGGGGGCTATGGCTACACCTTC
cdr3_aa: CASSQGRTGGYGYTF

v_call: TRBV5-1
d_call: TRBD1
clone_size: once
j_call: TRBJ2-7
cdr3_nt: TGCGCCAGCACTCGGACAGGGGGGACTTACGAGCAGTACTTC
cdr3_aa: CASTRTGGTYEQYF